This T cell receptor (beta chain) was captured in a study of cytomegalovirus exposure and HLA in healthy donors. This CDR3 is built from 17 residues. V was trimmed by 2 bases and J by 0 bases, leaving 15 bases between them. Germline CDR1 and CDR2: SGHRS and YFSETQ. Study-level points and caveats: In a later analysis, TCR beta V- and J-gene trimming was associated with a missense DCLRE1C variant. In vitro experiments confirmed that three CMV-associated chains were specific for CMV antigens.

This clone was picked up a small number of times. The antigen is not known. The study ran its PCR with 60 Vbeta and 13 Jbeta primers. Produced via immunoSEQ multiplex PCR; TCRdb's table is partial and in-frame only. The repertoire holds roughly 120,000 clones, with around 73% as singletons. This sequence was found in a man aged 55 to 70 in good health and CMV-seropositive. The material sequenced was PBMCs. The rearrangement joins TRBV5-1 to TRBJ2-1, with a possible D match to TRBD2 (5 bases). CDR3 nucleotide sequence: TGCGCCAGCAGCTTCCGAGCGGCGATGAGCTCCTACAATGAGCAGTTCTTC. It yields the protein CASSFRAAMSSYNEQFF.